The TCR beta chain under discussion was sequenced for a study of cytomegalovirus exposure and HLA in healthy donors. Study-level points and caveats: The study put 150 or so TCR beta chains on its list as cytomegalovirus-associated. Many donors carried some public TCRs, although rarity characterized most TCR sequences.

TCRdb's table, derived via immunoSEQ multiplex PCR, lists solely in-frame clones and lacks some. This table holds about 160,000 clones, 80% to 85% found once. On this clone: Its target is unknown.

Separation from the approximately 720-subject first cohort characterized the roughly 120-subject validation cohort, to which the donors belonged. The clonotype comes from a man under 40 in good health and CMV-seropositive. The material sequenced was PBMCs.

CDR3 DNA: TGTGCCAGCAGCCACGTCAGCGACGAGCAGTACTTC. Translated: CASSHVSDEQYF. The J gene is TRBJ2-7, the V gene TRBV14; D ambiguous. Between the trimmed V and J ends, which lost 3 bases and 5 bases, there was a span of 8 bases. The CDR3 sequence is 12 residues long. Looked up from germline, CDR1 is SGHDN and CDR2 is FVKESK.